These T cell receptor beta chains were read from a single sample in a study of CD8+CD57+ T cells in acquired aplastic anemia. TCRdb re-derived calls from the reads in MiXCR, one entry per CDR3 protein. The sample lists fewer than 250,000 distinct CDR3 sequences, approximately 45% occurring once. Material for sequencing was sorted CD4+, CD8+, or CD8+CD57+ T cells (not recorded which) from PBMCs. Receptors were obtained from a human donor with aplastic anemia. CDR3s leave out the opening cysteine and the closing phenylalanine or tryptophan.

v_call	cdr3_aa
TRBV7-8	ASSLGPEGTEAF
TRBV7-9	ASRPPITGWDEQY
TRBV5-1	ASTLSGGVTEAF
TRBV6-1	ASSGWQDRYEQY
TRBV29-1	STLDRGGETQY
TRBV10-1	ASSDGGPSYEH
TRBV7-2	ASSYARDRVNGYT
TRBV7-9	ASSSHTNYGYT
TRBV11-1	ASSSSGTQHGYT
TRBV12-3/TRBV12-4	ASSLRGIREQY
TRBV27	ASSLIGRGSYGYT
TRBV2	ASTNPFKGHVDEGYT
TRBV7-9	ASSPGGGGPNQPQH
TRBV27	ASSLYLSRNEKLF
TRBV6-1	ASSESGTASYEQY
TRBV6-6	ASSYRLADNEQF
TRBV5-6	ASSTPGQGLGYGYT
TRBV4-1	ASSQGVTNTEAF
TRBV30	AGRGQGAYEQY
TRBV20-1	SARDPSTSGDTEAF
TRBV29-1	SVEGRKQETQY
TRBV20-1	SARPGGAYEQY
TRBV2	ASNGQARSNQPQH
TRBV7-9	ASSNRTGNTEAF
TRBV3-1	ASSQEFGVSRQY
TRBV6-1	ASSGTGFGDEQY
TRBV7-9	ASRGQGQNMNTEAF
TRBV3-1	ASSLGHGDYEQY
TRBV7-7	ASSLVANAYNEQF